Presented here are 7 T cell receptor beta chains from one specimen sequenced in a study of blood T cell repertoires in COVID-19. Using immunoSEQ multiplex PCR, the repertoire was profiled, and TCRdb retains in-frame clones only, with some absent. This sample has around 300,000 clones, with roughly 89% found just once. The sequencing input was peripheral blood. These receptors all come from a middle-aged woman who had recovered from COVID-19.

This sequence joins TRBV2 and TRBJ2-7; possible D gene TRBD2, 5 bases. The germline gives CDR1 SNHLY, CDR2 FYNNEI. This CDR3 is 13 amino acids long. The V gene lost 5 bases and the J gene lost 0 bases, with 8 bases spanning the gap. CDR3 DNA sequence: TGTGCCAGCAGTCCAAGCGGCTCCTACGAGCAGTACTTC. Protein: CASSPSGSYEQYF.

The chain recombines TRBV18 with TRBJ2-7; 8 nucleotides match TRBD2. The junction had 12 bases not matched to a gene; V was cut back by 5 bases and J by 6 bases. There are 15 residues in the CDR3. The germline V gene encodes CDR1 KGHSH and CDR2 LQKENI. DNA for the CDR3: TGTGCCAGCTCAATTGGACTAGCCCTAGTTGCCGAGCAGTACTTC. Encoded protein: CASSIGLALVAEQYF.

In nucleotides, the CDR3 is TGTGCCAGCAGTTACTCGAGTCTATGGCCGGGAGTCGAGCAGTTCTTC. It codes for CASSYSSLWPGVEQFF. This chain connects TRBV6-5 to TRBJ2-1; perhaps TRBD2 as D (6 bases). Deletions cut 0 bases from V and 10 bases from J, with 19 bases between. This CDR3 has 16 amino acids. Germline values: CDR1 MNHEY, CDR2 SVGAGI.

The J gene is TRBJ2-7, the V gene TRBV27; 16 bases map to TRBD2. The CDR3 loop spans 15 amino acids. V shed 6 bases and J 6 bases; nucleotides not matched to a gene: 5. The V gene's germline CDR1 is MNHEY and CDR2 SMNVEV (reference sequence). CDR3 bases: TGTGCCAGCAGGGGACTAGCGGGAGGGCTCGCCGAGCAGTACTTC. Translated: CASRGLAGGLAEQYF.

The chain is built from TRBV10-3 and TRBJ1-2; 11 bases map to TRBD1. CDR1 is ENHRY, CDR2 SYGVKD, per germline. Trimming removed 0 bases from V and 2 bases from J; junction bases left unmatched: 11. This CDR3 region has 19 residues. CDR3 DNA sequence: TGTGCCATCAGTGAGTCCGGGGTGGGGACAGGGGGAACGAACTATGGCTACACCTTC. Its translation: CAISESGVGTGGTNYGYTF.

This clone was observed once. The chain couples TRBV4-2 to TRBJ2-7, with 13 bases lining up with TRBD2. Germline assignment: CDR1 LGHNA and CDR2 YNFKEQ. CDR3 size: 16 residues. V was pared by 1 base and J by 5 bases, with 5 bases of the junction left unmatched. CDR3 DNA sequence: TGTGCCAGCAGCCAAGCCGGACTAGCGGGAGTCCACGAGCAGTACTTC. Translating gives CASSQAGLAGVHEQYF.

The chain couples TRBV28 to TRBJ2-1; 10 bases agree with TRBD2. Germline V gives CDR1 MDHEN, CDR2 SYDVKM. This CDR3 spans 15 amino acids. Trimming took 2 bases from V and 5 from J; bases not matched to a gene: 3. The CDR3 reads CASSLALAGHNEQFF. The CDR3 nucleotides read TGTGCCAGCAGTTTAGCACTAGCGGGACACAATGAGCAGTTCTTC.